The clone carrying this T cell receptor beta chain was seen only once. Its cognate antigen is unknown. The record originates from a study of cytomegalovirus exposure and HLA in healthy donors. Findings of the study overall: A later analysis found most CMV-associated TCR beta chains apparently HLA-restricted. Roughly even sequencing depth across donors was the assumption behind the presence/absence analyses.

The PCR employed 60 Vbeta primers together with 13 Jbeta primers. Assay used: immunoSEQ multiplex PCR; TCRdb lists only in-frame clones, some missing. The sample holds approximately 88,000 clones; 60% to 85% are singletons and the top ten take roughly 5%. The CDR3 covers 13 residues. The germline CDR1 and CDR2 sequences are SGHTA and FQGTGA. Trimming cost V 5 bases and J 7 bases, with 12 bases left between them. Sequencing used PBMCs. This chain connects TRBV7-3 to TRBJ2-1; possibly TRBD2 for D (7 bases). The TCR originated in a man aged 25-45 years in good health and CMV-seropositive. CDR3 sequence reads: CASSQGGANEQFF. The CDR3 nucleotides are TGTGCCAGCAGCCAAGGGGGGGCAAATGAGCAGTTCTTC.